This entry is about one T cell receptor beta chain. This specimen belongs to a study of blood T cell repertoires in COVID-19. Germline loops: CDR1 LNHDA, CDR2 SQIVND (reference sequence). V gave up 5 bases and J gave up 11 bases; unmatched junction bases: 17. The CDR3 consists of 17 residues. Using immunoSEQ multiplex PCR, the repertoire was profiled, and TCRdb retains in-frame clones only, with some absent. The sample lists hundreds of thousands of clones, 85% seen once, with roughly 3.4% in the top ten. This receptor was obtained from a woman aged 18-29 years with acute or convalescent COVID-19. Sequenced material: peripheral blood. This chain links TRBV19 with TRBJ1-6; 8 bases agree with TRBD1. Here the CDR3 reads CASSSSPDREIPPPLHF. CDR3 sequence (DNA): TGTGCCAGTAGTTCTAGCCCGGACAGGGAGATCCCGCCACCCCTCCACTTT.